Included here is one T cell receptor beta chain sequence, with context. What it binds is not known. Healthy bone marrow donors supplied every sample. This entry belongs to a study of cytomegalovirus exposure and HLA in healthy donors. Looking at the study overall: Earlier work reported around 110 million unique TCR beta sequences from some 180 million T cells.

The CDR3 extends over 14 amino acids. Trimming left V 0 bases short and J 5 bases short, with 10 bases between. Germline loops: CDR1 LNHNV, CDR2 YYDKDF (reference sequence). Study-level findings and limits: In a later analysis, compared with equally common non-associated chains, HLA-associated beta chains were more expanded.

PCR used 60 Vbeta primers and 13 Jbeta primers. The table came from immunoSEQ multiplex PCR; TCRdb's copy has only in-frame clones and leaves some out. The sample shows about 130,000 clones, roughly 74% of them seen only once. Sequencing was carried out using PBMCs. This clonotype was obtained from a male donor in good health and CMV-seronegative. The V and J genes are TRBV15 and TRBJ2-5; possible D gene TRBD2, 5 bases. The CDR3 loop is CATSRDGGRETQYF. The CDR3 coding sequence is TGTGCCACCAGCAGAGATGGAGGCCGGGAGACCCAGTACTTC.